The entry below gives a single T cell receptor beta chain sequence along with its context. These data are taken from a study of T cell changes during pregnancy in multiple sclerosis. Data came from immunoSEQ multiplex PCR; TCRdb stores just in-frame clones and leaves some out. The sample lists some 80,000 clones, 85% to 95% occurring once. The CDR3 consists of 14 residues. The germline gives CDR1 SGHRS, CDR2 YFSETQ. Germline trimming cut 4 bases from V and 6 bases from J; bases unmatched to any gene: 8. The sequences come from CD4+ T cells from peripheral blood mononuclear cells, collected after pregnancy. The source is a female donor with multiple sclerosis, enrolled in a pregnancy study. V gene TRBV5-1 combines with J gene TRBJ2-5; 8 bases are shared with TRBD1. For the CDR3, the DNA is TGCGCCAGCAGCCCTCGGACAGGGCAGCAGACCCAGTACTTC. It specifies CASSPRTGQQTQYF.